A selection of T cell receptor beta chains follows, all from one sample in a study of blood T cells in healthy people across ages. TCRdb ran MiXCR on the 5' RACE reads and lists one entry per CDR3 protein. This table has about 1.1 million distinct CDR3 sequences, 30% to 40% appearing once. The sequenced material came from blood. Every receptor here comes from a man aged 18 to 30 in good health. Each CDR3 is given with its conserved first and last residue. Fields, in order: D gene, CDR3 length, J gene, V gene, CDR3 protein. D genes are given only for firm matches.

-	16	TRBJ2-3	TRBV7-9	CASSRRTAGSTDTRYF
TRBD1	17	TRBJ2-1	TRBV7-2	CASSLAAGQGGYNEQFF
-	14	TRBJ2-1	TRBV5-1	CASSLDRLDNEQFF
-	15	TRBJ2-1	TRBV5-1	CASSLTTGSIHEQFF
-	15	TRBJ2-5	TRBV29-1	CSVEVVSLRQETQYF
-	15	TRBJ2-5	TRBV10-3	CAISESKLGAQTQYF
-	14	TRBJ2-7	TRBV18	CASSLTREVYEQYF
-	15	TRBJ1-6	TRBV18	CASSRNGRANSPLHF
-	16	TRBJ1-6	TRBV10-3	CAISESVQPGDSPLHF
-	16	TRBJ1-2	TRBV9	CAGSLTREGTMHGYTF
-	13	TRBJ2-4	TRBV29-1	CSGGPQGSNIQYF
TRBD1	19	TRBJ2-4	TRBV9	CASSVATQDRSLAKNIQYF
-	14	TRBJ1-2	TRBV7-2	CASSFTSTGYGYTF
TRBD2	17	TRBJ2-1	TRBV10-3	CAISQGRTSGIYNEQFF
TRBD2	16	TRBJ2-5	TRBV20-1	CSAREPPGGGKNEQYF
-	13	TRBJ1-5	TRBV20-1	CSARVGVGQPQHF
TRBD2	15	TRBJ2-3	TRBV20-1	CGAGGLAESTDTQYF
-	15	TRBJ2-4	TRBV4-1	CASSQVDLDKNIQYF
-	15	TRBJ1-1	TRBV27	CASSLRPGTNTEAFF
TRBD1	15	TRBJ2-4	TRBV6-2/TRBV6-3	CASSRGDRGENIQYF
-	16	TRBJ1-2	TRBV29-1	CSAQTEVVSQDYGYTF
-	14	TRBJ1-1	TRBV9	CASSEDRQNTEAFF
-	16	TRBJ2-7	TRBV20-1	CSAKDYRTSTSYEQYF
-	13	TRBJ1-1	TRBV11-1	CASSFLQGAEAFF
-	14	TRBJ2-3	TRBV7-2	CASSFRQSTDTQYF
TRBD1	12	TRBJ1-1	TRBV20-1	CSPGQANTEAFF
TRBD2	16	TRBJ2-3	TRBV7-3	CASSPGTILSTDTQYF
-	13	TRBJ1-4	TRBV30	CAGNRRTNEKLFF
-	15	TRBJ1-1	TRBV7-9	CASSLGWPENTEAFF
TRBD1	16	TRBJ1-1	TRBV4-1	CASSHMEQGASTEAFF
-	10	TRBJ2-5	TRBV30	CAWRRHEQYF
TRBD1	16	TRBJ2-2	TRBV27	CASSLITGGFGGELFF
-	14	TRBJ1-4	TRBV6-6	CASSYSGLDEKLFF
-	12	TRBJ1-1	TRBV3-1	CASSRDTTEAFF
TRBD2	16	TRBJ2-2	TRBV7-2	CACSLVRGGNTGELFF
TRBD1	15	TRBJ1-6	TRBV18	CASQRTGQGSSPLHF
-	16	TRBJ1-5	TRBV29-1	CSVGCPRDRSNQPQHF
TRBD1	14	TRBJ2-1	TRBV7-2	CASSLRDRGNEQFF
-	15	TRBJ1-1	TRBV28	CASSTTTEATSEAFF
TRBD1	14	TRBJ2-5	TRBV6-6	CASLSGQLPNEQYF
-	15	TRBJ1-1	TRBV2	CASILEGRGNTEAFF
TRBD1	16	TRBJ2-5	TRBV4-1	CASSPRQGDEGNEQYF
-	17	TRBJ2-7	TRBV7-6	CASSLDLRQGKPYEQYF
TRBD2	16	TRBJ2-5	TRBV7-2	CASSPMTSGVQETQYF
TRBD1	16	TRBJ2-5	TRBV13	CASSLALRGFYNEQYF
TRBD1	12	TRBJ1-2	TRBV30	CAWRQGAYGYTF
TRBD1	18	TRBJ2-5	TRBV7-6	CASSLDPQGVPIQETQYF
-	15	TRBJ2-3	TRBV15	CATSMEASSTDTQYF
-	15	TRBJ1-5	TRBV13	CASNQRTMSYQPQHF
TRBD1	15	TRBJ2-2	TRBV5-1	CASSLGQVNTGELFF
-	15	TRBJ2-3	TRBV2	CASSVGARPTDTQYF
-	14	TRBJ1-6	TRBV4-1	CASSHDGPTSPLHF